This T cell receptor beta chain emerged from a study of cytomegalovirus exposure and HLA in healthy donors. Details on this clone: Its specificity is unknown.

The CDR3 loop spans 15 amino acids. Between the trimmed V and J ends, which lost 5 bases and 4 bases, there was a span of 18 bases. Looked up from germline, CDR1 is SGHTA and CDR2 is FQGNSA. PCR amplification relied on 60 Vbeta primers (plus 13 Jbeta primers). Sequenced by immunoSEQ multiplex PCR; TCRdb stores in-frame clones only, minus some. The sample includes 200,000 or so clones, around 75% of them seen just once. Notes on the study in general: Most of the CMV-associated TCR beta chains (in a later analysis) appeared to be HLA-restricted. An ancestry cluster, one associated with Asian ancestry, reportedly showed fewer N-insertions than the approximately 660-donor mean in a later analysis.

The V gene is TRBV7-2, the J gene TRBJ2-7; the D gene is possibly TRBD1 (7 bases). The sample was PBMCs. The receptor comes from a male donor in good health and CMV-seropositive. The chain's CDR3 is CASSGQGGFVYEQYF. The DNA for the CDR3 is TGTGCCAGCAGCGGGCAGGGGGGTTTTGTGTACGAGCAGTACTTC.